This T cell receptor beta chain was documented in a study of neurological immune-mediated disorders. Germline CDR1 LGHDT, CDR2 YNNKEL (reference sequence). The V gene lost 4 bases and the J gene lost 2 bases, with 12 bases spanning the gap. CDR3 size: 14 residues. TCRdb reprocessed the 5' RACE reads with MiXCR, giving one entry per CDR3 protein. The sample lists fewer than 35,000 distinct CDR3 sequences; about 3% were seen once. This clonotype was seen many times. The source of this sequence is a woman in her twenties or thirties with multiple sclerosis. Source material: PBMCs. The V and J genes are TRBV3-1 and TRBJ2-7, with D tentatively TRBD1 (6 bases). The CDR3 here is CASSRTGQPYEQYF. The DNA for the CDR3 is TGTGCCAGCAGCCGCACCGGACAGCCCTACGAGCAGTACTTC.